This T cell receptor beta chain emerged from a study of cytomegalovirus exposure and HLA in healthy donors. Whole-study findings and limits: Fewer N-insertions than the approximately 610-donor mean were reportedly shown by an Asian-associated ancestry cluster in a later analysis. The likely explanation for a cluster of highly shared sequence variants was sequencing artifact.

The CDR3 consists of 15 residues. With V trimmed by 8 bases and J by 6 bases, 9 bases remained unmatched. CDR1 LNHDA and CDR2 SQIVND come from the germline V gene (reference sequence). It was with 60 Vbeta and 13 Jbeta primers that the PCR ran. Source study methods: It was a later analysis that counted roughly 79 million unique TCR beta chains, of which approximately 11 million were shared. The method was immunoSEQ multiplex PCR; TCRdb's version includes in-frame clones alone and lacks a portion of them. Clone size and the V and J calls come from that table; the DNA yielded D and trimming. This sample carries approximately 190,000 clones, roughly 80% of them seen once, and the ten largest clones take roughly 6%. This clone occurred a few times. Antigen: not known.

This receptor was taken from a man aged 35-49 years in good health and CMV-seropositive. The chain has TRBV19 and TRBJ1-5; 11 bases line up with TRBD1. Sequenced material: PBMCs. CDR3 nucleotides: TGTGCCAGTTCTATCGGACAGGGGGCAAGTCAGCCCCAGCATTTT. It is translated as CASSIGQGASQPQHF. Supplemented by reference TRBV19 and TRBJ1-5, the full variable domain reads DGGITQSPKYLFRKEGQNVTLSCEQNLNHDAMYWYRQDPGQGLRLIYYSQIVNDFQKGDIAEGYSVSREKKESFPLTVTSAQKNPTAFYLCASSIGQGASQPQHFGDGTRLSIL.